The T cell receptor beta chain under discussion was sequenced for a study of Ad26.COV2.S vaccination and SARS-CoV-2 variants. For the study at large: The COV1001 Ad26.COV2.S trial arm included the donor.

The repertoire was sequenced with immunoSEQ multiplex PCR; TCRdb's copy has only in-frame clones and lacks some. Of roughly 320,000 clones listed, about 82% were seen once; the top ten hold approximately 2%. Treatment given: around 19 received Ad26.COV2.S at low or high dose, single or two shots; 5 received placebo; per-sample allocation not given. It was on day 63 after the first vaccine or placebo injection that samples were taken. Overall study findings and caveats: The breadth of spike-specific CD8+ and CD4+ T cell responses after vaccination was reportedly substantial. Breadth and depth estimates from TCRs may understate total T cell responses.

This clone has more than one count but fewer than ten. Its antigen is currently unknown. V was pared by 3 bases and J by 0 bases, with 8 bases of the junction left unmatched. Germline V gene data show CDR1 as LNHDA and CDR2 as SQIVND (reference sequence). CDR3 size: 17 residues. The chain combines TRBV19 with TRBJ1-5, with 7 bases lining up with TRBD1. Material: peripheral blood, obtained in a trial of Ad26.COV2.S vaccine versus placebo. This TCR was recovered from a person aged 18 to 65 who received the Ad26.COV2.S COVID-19 vaccine or a placebo. The chain's CDR3 is CASSMRDRRDSNQPQHF. The CDR3 DNA reads as TGTGCCAGTAGTATGAGGGACAGAAGAGATAGCAATCAGCCCCAGCATTTT.